This T cell receptor beta chain was sequenced during a study of shared clonotypes between healthy human individuals. The method was immunoSEQ multiplex PCR; TCRdb's version includes in-frame clones alone and lacks a portion of them. The sample contains more than 850,000 clones, around three quarters of which appear only once. The V and J ends lost 3 bases and 3 bases, in that order; junction bases with no gene match: 10. The CDR3 is 16 amino acids. Germline V gene sequence: CDR1 WNHNN, CDR2 SYGVQD (reference sequence). The sequence was collected from a man between 18 and 29 years old in good health. Some clones in this sample may be carry-over from other donors' samples. The chain joins TRBV10-1 to TRBJ2-7, with 8 bases that match TRBD1. Source material: memory CD4+ T cells from PBMCs. The sample's subset: CD45RA-negative fraction. CDR3 amino acids: CASSDRSRTGYYEQYF. CDR3 DNA: TGCGCCAGCAGTGATCGATCGAGGACAGGGTACTACGAGCAGTACTTC.